This entry features one T cell receptor beta chain sequence. Trimming removed 4 bases from V and 4 bases from J, with 7 bases in between. There are 11 residues in the CDR3. Germline V gives CDR1 SQVTM, CDR2 ANQGSEA. These data originate in a study of shared clonotypes between healthy human individuals. Sequencing used immunoSEQ multiplex PCR; TCRdb keeps in-frame clones, though not all of them. The sample has millions of clones, 90% to 95% seen once. The specimen sequenced was naive CD4+ T cells sorted from blood. Sample subset: CD45RA+ positively selected. The chain couples TRBV29-1 to TRBJ1-1; unclear D gene. The source of this sequence is a young man in good health. CDR3 loop: CSVVPATEAFF. DNA of the CDR3: TGCAGCGTTGTGCCAGCCACTGAAGCTTTCTTT. Full variable domain (rest looked up from reference TRBV29-1 and TRBJ1-1): SAVISQKPSRDICQRGTSLTIQCQVDSQVTMMFWYRQQPGQSLTLIATANQGSEATYESGFVIDKFPISRPNLTFSTLTVSNMSPEDSSIYLCSVVPATEAFFGQGTRLTVV.